This TCR beta chain was found in a study of cytomegalovirus exposure and HLA in healthy donors. About the study: Unique TCR beta sequences numbering fewer than 130 million came from 150 million to 200 million T cells in an earlier analysis. Points from the study as a whole: Confirmation was obtained in vitro that three CMV-associated chains are specific for CMV antigens. Reportedly, cytomegalovirus status was diagnosed with high sensitivity and specificity.

V was clipped by 3 bases and J by 6 bases; unmatched bases: 7. The CDR3 totals 17 residues. CDR1 SGHAT and CDR2 FQNNGV come from the germline V gene. On this clone itself: Its antigen is undetermined.

Primers included in the PCR were 60 Vbeta and 13 Jbeta primers. Only in-frame clones appear in the TCRdb table, and some are missing; sequencing was by immunoSEQ multiplex PCR. The sample yields fewer than 200,000 clones, approximately 80% seen once. The specimen sequenced was PBMCs. V usage is TRBV11-2 and J usage is TRBJ2-1; 14 bases line up with TRBD2. The receptor was isolated from a woman aged 18-29 years in good health and CMV-seropositive. CDR3 protein: CASSLTSGGAVSNEQFF. The DNA for the CDR3 is TGTGCCAGCAGCTTGACTAGCGGGGGGGCGGTGAGCAATGAGCAGTTCTTC.